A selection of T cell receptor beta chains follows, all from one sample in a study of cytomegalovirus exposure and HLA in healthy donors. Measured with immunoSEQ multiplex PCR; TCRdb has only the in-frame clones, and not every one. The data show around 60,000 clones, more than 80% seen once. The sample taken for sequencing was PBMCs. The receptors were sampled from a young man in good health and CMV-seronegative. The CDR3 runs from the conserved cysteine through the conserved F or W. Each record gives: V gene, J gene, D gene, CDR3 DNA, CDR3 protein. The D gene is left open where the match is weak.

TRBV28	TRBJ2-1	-	TGTGCCAGCAGTTTTGTCAGAACCAATGAGCAGTTCTTC	CASSFVRTNEQFF
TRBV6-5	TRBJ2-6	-	TGTGCCAGCAGTTACTCCCCGAGCTCTGGGGCCAACGTCCTGACTTTC	CASSYSPSSGANVLTF
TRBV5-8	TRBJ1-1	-	TGTGCCAGCAGCAGTGGGAGGCATGGAAACACTGAAGCTTTCTTT	CASSSGRHGNTEAFF
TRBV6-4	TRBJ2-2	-	TGTGCCAGCAGTGAGGGAGACACCGGGGAGCTGTTTTTT	CASSEGDTGELFF
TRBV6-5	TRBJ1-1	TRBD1	TGTGCCACCCAGGGGGGCACTGAAGCTTTCTTT	CATQGGTEAFF
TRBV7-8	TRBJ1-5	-	TGTGCCAGCACCCTCGTGGCTTGGGGGGTTGGTCAGCCCCAGCATTTT	CASTLVAWGVGQPQHF
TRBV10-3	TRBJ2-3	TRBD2	TGTGCCATCAGTAGAACTAGCGGGGGGGGCACAGATACGCAGTATTTT	CAISRTSGGGTDTQYF
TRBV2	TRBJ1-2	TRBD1	TGTGCCAGCAGCAGTGCGGCAGGGGGGCCAGATAACTATGGCTACACCTTC	CASSSAAGGPDNYGYTF
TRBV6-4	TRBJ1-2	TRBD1	TGTGCCAGCAGTCCCCAGGGGGGAGATGGCTACACCTTC	CASSPQGGDGYTF
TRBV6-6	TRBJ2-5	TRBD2	TGTGCCAGCAATAAGCGGACTAGCGGAAAAGAGACCCAGTACTTC	CASNKRTSGKETQYF